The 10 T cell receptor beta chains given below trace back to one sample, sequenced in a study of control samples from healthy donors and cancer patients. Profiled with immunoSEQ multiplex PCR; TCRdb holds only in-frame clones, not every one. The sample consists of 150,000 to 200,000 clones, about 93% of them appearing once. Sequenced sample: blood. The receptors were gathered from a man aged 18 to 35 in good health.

The CDR3 loop is CSATDRLLNEQFF. DNA of the CDR3: TGCAGTGCTACTGACAGGTTATTGAATGAGCAGTTCTTC. The V and J genes are TRBV20-1 and TRBJ2-1, with a tentative D call TRBD1 (6 bases). Trimming removed 4 bases at V and 7 bases at J, with 14 bases between. CDR3 length equals 13 residues. Germline loops: CDR1 DFQATT, CDR2 SNEGSKA (reference sequence).

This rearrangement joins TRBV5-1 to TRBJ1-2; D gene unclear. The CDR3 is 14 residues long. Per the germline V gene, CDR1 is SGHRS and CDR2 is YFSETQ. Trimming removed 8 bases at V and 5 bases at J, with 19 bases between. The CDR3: CASTADGSGYGYTF. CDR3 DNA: TGCGCCAGTACCGCGGACGGTTCGGGGTATGGCTACACCTTC.

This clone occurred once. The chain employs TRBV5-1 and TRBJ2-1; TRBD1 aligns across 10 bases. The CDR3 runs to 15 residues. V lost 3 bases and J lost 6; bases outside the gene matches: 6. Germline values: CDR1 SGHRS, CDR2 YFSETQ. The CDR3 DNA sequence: TGCGCCAGCAGCTCTTCGGGACAGGGGACCAATGAGCAGTTCTTC. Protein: CASSSSGQGTNEQFF. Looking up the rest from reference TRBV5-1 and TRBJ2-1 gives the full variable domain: KAGVTQTPRYLIKTRGQQVTLSCSPISGHRSVSWYQQTPGQGLQFLFEYFSETQRNKGNFPGRFSGRQFSNSRSEMNVSTLELGDSALYLCASSSSGQGTNEQFFGPGTRLTVL.

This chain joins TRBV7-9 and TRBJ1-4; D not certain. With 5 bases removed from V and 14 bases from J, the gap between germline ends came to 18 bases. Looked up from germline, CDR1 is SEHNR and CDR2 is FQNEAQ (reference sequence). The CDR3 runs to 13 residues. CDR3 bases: TGTGCCAGCAGCCAGAGTGCCGGGAAACCCCTGTTTTTT. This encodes CASSQSAGKPLFF.

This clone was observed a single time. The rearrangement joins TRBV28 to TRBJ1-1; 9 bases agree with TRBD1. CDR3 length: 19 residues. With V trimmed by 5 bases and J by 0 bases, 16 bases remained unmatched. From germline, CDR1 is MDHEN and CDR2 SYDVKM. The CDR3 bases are TGTGCCAGCAGTCCTTCACCGGGACAGGGTATCCAAATGAACACTGAAGCTTTCTTT. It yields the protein CASSPSPGQGIQMNTEAFF. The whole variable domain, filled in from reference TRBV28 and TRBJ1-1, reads DVKVTQSSRYLVKRTGEKVFLECVQDMDHENMFWYRQDPGLGLRLIYFSYDVKMKEKGDIPEGYSVSREKKERFSLILESASTNQTSMYLCASSPSPGQGIQMNTEAFFGQGTRLTVV.

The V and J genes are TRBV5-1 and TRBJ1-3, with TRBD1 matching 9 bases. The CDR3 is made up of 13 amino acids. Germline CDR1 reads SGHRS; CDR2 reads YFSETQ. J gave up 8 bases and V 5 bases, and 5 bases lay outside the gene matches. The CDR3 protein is CASSLDRGDTIYF. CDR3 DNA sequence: TGCGCCAGCAGTCTAGACAGGGGGGACACCATATATTTT.

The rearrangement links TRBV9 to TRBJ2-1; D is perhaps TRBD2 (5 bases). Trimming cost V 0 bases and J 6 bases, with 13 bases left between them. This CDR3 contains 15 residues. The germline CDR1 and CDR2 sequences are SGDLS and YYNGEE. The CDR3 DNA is TGTGCCAGCAGCGTAGTCCATACCGGGGTCAATGAGCAGTTCTTC. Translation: CASSVVHTGVNEQFF.

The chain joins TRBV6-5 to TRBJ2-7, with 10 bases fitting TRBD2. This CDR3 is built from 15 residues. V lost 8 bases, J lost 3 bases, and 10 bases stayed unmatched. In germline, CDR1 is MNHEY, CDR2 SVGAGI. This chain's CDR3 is CASFRASGGIYEQYF. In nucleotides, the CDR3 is TGTGCCAGCTTCCGAGCTAGCGGGGGAATCTACGAGCAGTACTTC.

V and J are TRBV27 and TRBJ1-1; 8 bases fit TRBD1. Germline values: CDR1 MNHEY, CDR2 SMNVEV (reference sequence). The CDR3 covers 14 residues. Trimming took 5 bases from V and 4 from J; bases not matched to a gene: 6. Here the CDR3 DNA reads TGTGCCAGCAGTCCCAGGGGGCTGGGCACTGAAGCTTTCTTT. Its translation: CASSPRGLGTEAFF.

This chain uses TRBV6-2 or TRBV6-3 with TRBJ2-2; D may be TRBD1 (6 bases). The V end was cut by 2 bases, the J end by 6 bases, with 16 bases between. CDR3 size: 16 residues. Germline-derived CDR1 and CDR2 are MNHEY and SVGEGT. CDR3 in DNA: TGTGCCAGCAGTTACGAGGGAACAGGGATTTCCGGGGAGCTGTTTTTT. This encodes CASSYEGTGISGELFF.